Following are 17 T cell receptor beta chains from one sample sequenced in a study of radiotherapy plus CTLA-4 blockade in lung cancer. The data were produced by immunoSEQ multiplex PCR, yet TCRdb's version contains in-frame clones alone and is incomplete. The sample yields more than 100,000 clones, over 80% seen once. The sample in question was peripheral blood, obtained from a patient treated with radiotherapy plus ipilimumab. These receptors were obtained from a human donor with non-small cell lung cancer that progressed on radiotherapy plus ipilimumab.

V usage is TRBV5-5 and J usage is TRBJ2-7; 8 bases match TRBD1. Unmatched junction bases numbered 6, after V lost 5 bases and J lost 2 bases. The CDR3 consists of 14 residues. CDR1 is SGHKS and CDR2 is YYEKEE in the germline V gene (reference sequence). The CDR3 protein is CASRYPGQAYEQYF. In DNA, the CDR3 is TGTGCCAGCAGGTACCCGGGACAGGCCTACGAGCAGTACTTC.

The rearrangement joins TRBV18 to TRBJ2-1, with 7 positions matching TRBD2. In germline, CDR1 is KGHSH, CDR2 LQKENI. The CDR3 length is 15 residues. V dropped 3 bases and J dropped 2; count of bases not matched to a gene: 4. CDR3 residues: CASSPASGPYNEQFF. Here the CDR3 DNA reads TGTGCCAGCTCACCGGCTAGCGGCCCCTACAATGAGCAGTTCTTC.

This chain uses TRBV2 with TRBJ2-3; D ambiguous. Germline values: CDR1 SNHLY, CDR2 FYNNEI. With 6 bases removed from V and 2 bases from J, the gap between germline ends came to 6 bases. This CDR3 contains 12 residues. This chain's CDR3 is CASRGYTDTQYF. Written as DNA, the CDR3 is TGTGCCAGCAGAGGCTACACAGATACGCAGTATTTT. The variable domain in full, with the rest retrieved from reference TRBV2 and TRBJ2-3, is EPEVTQTPSHQVTQMGQEVILRCVPISNHLYFYWYRQILGQKVEFLVSFYNNEISEKSEIFDDQFSVERPDGSNFTLKIRSTKLEDSAMYFCASRGYTDTQYFGPGTRLTVL.

The gene calls are TRBV5-1 and TRBJ1-4; D may be TRBD1 (5 bases). V was cut by 0 bases and J by 6 bases, with 12 bases left in between. CDR1 and CDR2 (germline): SGHRS, YFSETQ. CDR3 length: 15 amino acids. This chain's CDR3 is CASSLETREYEKLFF. As DNA, the CDR3 is TGCGCCAGCAGCTTGGAGACCAGGGAGTATGAAAAACTGTTTTTT. The full variable domain, rest sourced from reference TRBV5-1 and TRBJ1-4, is KAGVTQTPRYLIKTRGQQVTLSCSPISGHRSVSWYQQTPGQGLQFLFEYFSETQRNKGNFPGRFSGRQFSNSRSEMNVSTLELGDSALYLCASSLETREYEKLFFGSGTQLSVL.

The chain has TRBV5-4 and TRBJ2-1; D not certain. Germline V lookup: CDR1 SGHNT, CDR2 YYREEE (reference sequence). Trimming shortened V by 0 bases and J by 9 bases, and 10 bases separated the two germline ends. The CDR3 loop spans 13 amino acids. The CDR3 sequence: CASSLDQPGEQFF. For the CDR3, the DNA is TGTGCCAGCAGCTTGGATCAGCCGGGTGAGCAGTTCTTC.

To note about this clone: At the DNA level, this CDR3 is encoded by other sequences in the same sample as well. This CDR3 reads CASSPRDNSGNTIYF. The CDR3 nucleotides read TGTGCCAGCTCACCGCGCGACAACTCTGGAAACACCATATATTTT. The V gene is TRBV18, the J gene TRBJ1-3, with D uncertain. This CDR3 spans 15 amino acids. Germline CDR1 is KGHSH and CDR2 is LQKENI. Trimming took off 3 bases at V and 0 bases at J, with 9 bases between the two ends.

A remark on this clone: Different DNA sequences within this sample yield the same CDR3. V is TRBV27 and J is TRBJ2-2; 8 bases line up with TRBD2. The V gene's germline CDR1 is MNHEY and CDR2 SMNVEV (reference sequence). V shed 3 bases and J 5 bases; nucleotides not matched to a gene: 5. The CDR3 is 15 amino acids. Written as DNA, the CDR3 is TGTGCCAGCAGTTTTTCCCCTAGCGGGACCGGGGAGCTGTTTTTT. This encodes CASSFSPSGTGELFF.

The table lists this clone with a count of one. The chain combines TRBV5-4 with TRBJ1-1; no reliable D call. CDR3 length equals 14 residues. Trimming left V 9 bases short and J 1 base short, with 16 bases between. Germline V gives CDR1 SGHNT, CDR2 YYREEE (reference sequence). DNA for the CDR3: TGTGCCACGTTGGCCGAATGGGGGAACACTGAAGCTTTCTTT. This encodes CATLAEWGNTEAFF.

The chain employs TRBV6-5 and TRBJ2-7; 9 bases line up with TRBD2. Germline CDR1 is MNHEY and CDR2 is SVGAGI. The J segment lost 3 bases and the V segment lost 5 bases, leaving 5 bases of the junction unmatched. CDR3 length: 14 amino acids. Here the CDR3 reads CASSKSGGFYEQYF. Here the CDR3 DNA reads TGTGCCAGCAGTAAAAGCGGGGGGTTCTACGAGCAGTACTTC.

The chain combines TRBV5-1 with TRBJ2-1, with 8 nucleotides matching TRBD2. The V gene's germline CDR1 is SGHRS and CDR2 YFSETQ. The CDR3 extends over 15 amino acids. Trimming removed 4 bases from V and 2 bases from J; junction bases left unmatched: 5. The CDR3 sequence: CASSLGRAAYNEQFF. The CDR3 nucleotides are TGCGCCAGCAGCCTCGGGAGGGCGGCCTACAATGAGCAGTTCTTC.

V is TRBV15 and J is TRBJ2-6; D gene unclear. The CDR3 spans 17 residues. Trimming took 4 bases from V and 2 from J, leaving 15 bases between them. Germline-derived CDR1 and CDR2 are LNHNV and YYDKDF (reference sequence). CDR3 bases: TGTGCCACCAGCACCAACGCTCAGGCGGCTGGGGCCAACGTCCTGACTTTC. Its protein product is CATSTNAQAAGANVLTF.

This clone showed up just a few times. The chain combines TRBV7-3 with TRBJ2-3, with TRBD2 matching 14 bases. The germline V gene has CDR1 SGHTA and CDR2 FQGTGA. The CDR3 covers 16 residues. The ends lost 2 bases at V and 3 bases at J; junction bases unmatched: 1. The DNA of the CDR3 is TGTGCCAGCAGCTTAGGACTAGCGGGAGGTACAGATACGCAGTATTTT. Encoded protein: CASSLGLAGGTDTQYF.

V usage is TRBV7-3 and J usage is TRBJ2-1; D possibly corresponds to TRBD2 (5 bases). Germline V gene lookup returns CDR1 SGHTA and CDR2 FQGTGA. The V end was cut by 0 bases, the J end by 8 bases, with 8 bases between. There are 13 residues in the CDR3. CDR3 protein: CASSLTPGDEQFF. Here the CDR3 DNA reads TGTGCCAGCAGCTTAACCCCCGGGGATGAGCAGTTCTTC.

The V call is TRBV29-1, the J call TRBJ2-4, with TRBD2 identical over 12 bases. This CDR3 has 13 amino acids. Germline V gene lookup returns CDR1 SQVTM and CDR2 ANQGSEA. J gave up 7 bases and V 7 bases, and 5 bases lay outside the gene matches. The CDR3 here is CSGSTSGSNIQYF. CDR3 DNA sequence: TGCAGCGGGTCGACTAGCGGGAGTAACATTCAGTACTTC. Combining the CDR3 with reference TRBV29-1 and TRBJ2-4 gives the whole variable domain SAVISQKPSRDICQRGTSLTIQCQVDSQVTMMFWYRQQPGQSLTLIATANQGSEATYESGFVIDKFPISRPNLTFSTLTVSNMSPEDSSIYLCSGSTSGSNIQYFGAGTRLSVL.

This clone has only one observation. This chain uses TRBV27 with TRBJ2-1, with TRBD1 matching 8 bases. This CDR3 spans 15 amino acids. CDR1 is MNHEY and CDR2 is SMNVEV in the germline V gene (reference sequence). V trimming: 2 bases; J trimming: 7 bases; junction bases outside the gene matches: 7. The DNA of the CDR3 is TGTGCCAGCAGTTTAGGCAGGGGGCGCTTTAATGAGCAGTTCTTC. Its translation: CASSLGRGRFNEQFF.

The chain couples TRBV10-2 to TRBJ2-4; D is uncertain. In germline, CDR1 is WSHSY, CDR2 SAAADI. V dropped 3 bases and J dropped 0 bases, with 9 bases sitting between them. The CDR3 length is 15 residues. CDR3 region: CASSEGSLAKNIQYF. DNA of the CDR3: TGCGCCAGCAGTGAAGGTAGCTTAGCCAAAAACATTCAGTACTTC.

This clone was counted only a few times. This chain uses TRBV6-6 with TRBJ1-5, with no clear D. The CDR3 has 15 amino acids. Trimming left V 2 bases short and J 4 bases short, with 12 bases between. Germline V gene data show CDR1 as MNHNY and CDR2 as SVGAGI (reference sequence). CDR3 in amino acids: CASSYRTTGNQPQHF. CDR3 DNA sequence: TGTGCCAGCAGTTACCGGACCACCGGAAATCAGCCCCAGCATTTT.